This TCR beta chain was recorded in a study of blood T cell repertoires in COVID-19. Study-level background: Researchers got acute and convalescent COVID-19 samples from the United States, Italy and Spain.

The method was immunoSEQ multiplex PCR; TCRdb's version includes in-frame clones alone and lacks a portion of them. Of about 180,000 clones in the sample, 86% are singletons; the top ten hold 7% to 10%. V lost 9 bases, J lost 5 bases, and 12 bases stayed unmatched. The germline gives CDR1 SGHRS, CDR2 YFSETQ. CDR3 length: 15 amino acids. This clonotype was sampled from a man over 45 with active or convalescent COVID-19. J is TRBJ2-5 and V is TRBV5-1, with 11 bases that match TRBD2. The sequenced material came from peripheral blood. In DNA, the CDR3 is TGCGCCACCTATAGCGGGAGGGACCCTCGGGAGACCCAGTACTTC. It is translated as CATYSGRDPRETQYF.